This TCR beta chain was retrieved from a study of response to subunit inactivated influenza vaccine. Study-level points and caveats: With each seasonal influenza vaccination, the authors suggested, few new T cells are recruited.

The CDR3 contains 13 residues. Trimming took 0 bases from V and 9 from J, leaving 9 bases between them. Per the germline V gene, CDR1 is SGHAT and CDR2 is FQNNGV. TCRdb reprocessed the RT-PCR reads via MiXCR and lists one record per CDR3 protein. The table shows 650,000 or so distinct CDR3 sequences, with 12% to 15% occurring only once. A remark on this clonotype: Its antigen is as yet unknown.

This receptor was obtained from a man aged 50 or older who received an inactivated influenza vaccine. Sample: PBMCs from blood, taken roughly 2 weeks before vaccination. The V gene is TRBV11-2, the J gene TRBJ1-5, with D hard to call. CDR3 sequence: CASSLEGYGPQHF. CDR3 coding DNA: TGTGCCAGCAGCTTAGAGGGTTACGGGCCCCAGCATTTT.